One TCR beta chain is described in this entry. Antigen unknown. This sample stems from a study of OX40 agonist ivuxolimab in advanced cancers. The study, taken as a whole, reports: In CD8+ T cells, expanded clones were on average more numerous than in CD4+.

Clones were read by immunoSEQ multiplex PCR, and TCRdb kept only the in-frame ones, dropping some. The table lists about 150,000 clones, 85% to 95% of them singletons. This TCR was recovered from an adult with an advanced solid tumor such as melanoma, head and neck, liver or kidney cancer. This specimen was CD4+ or CD8+ T cells sorted from blood, taken in a trial of the OX40 agonist ivuxolimab.

Here the CDR3 reads CASSLEGTRASGNTIYF. The CDR3 nucleotides read TGCGCCAGCAGCTTGGAAGGGACAAGGGCTTCTGGAAACACCATATATTTT. The chain recombines TRBV5-1 with TRBJ1-3, with a possible D match to TRBD1 (6 bases). The CDR3 totals 17 residues. V lost 0 bases and J 1 base, leaving 14 bases between the germline ends. Germline values: CDR1 SGHRS, CDR2 YFSETQ. Drawing the rest from reference TRBV5-1 and TRBJ1-3, the complete variable domain is KAGVTQTPRYLIKTRGQQVTLSCSPISGHRSVSWYQQTPGQGLQFLFEYFSETQRNKGNFPGRFSGRQFSNSRSEMNVSTLELGDSALYLCASSLEGTRASGNTIYFGEGSWLTVV.